What follows describes a single TCR beta chain. This record comes from a study of shared clonotypes between healthy human individuals. TCRdb's table, derived via immunoSEQ multiplex PCR, lists solely in-frame clones and lacks some. This table has millions of clones, around 95% appearing once. The CDR3 spans 13 residues. V lost 10 bases, J lost 0 bases, and 9 bases lay in between. CDR1 is WNHNN and CDR2 is SYGVQD in the germline V gene (reference sequence). The sequence came from a man younger than 30 in good health. This sequence joins TRBV10-1 and TRBJ2-2; either TRBD1 or TRBD2 may fit D (5 bases each). The sequenced material came from naive CD4+ T cells sorted from blood. As for subset: CD45RA+ positively selected. The chain's CDR3 is CATGTPNTGELFF. The CDR3 DNA sequence: TGCGCCACTGGGACCCCGAACACCGGGGAGCTGTTTTTT.